This record looks at one TCR beta chain sequence and its context. CDR1 is MNHEY and CDR2 is SMNVEV in the germline V gene (reference sequence). The CDR3 consists of 14 residues. The V end was cut by 2 bases, the J end by 2 bases, with 7 bases between. This record belongs to a study of blood T cell repertoires in COVID-19. Study-level background: Whether acute or convalescent, the COVID-19 samples came from the United States, Italy and Spain. In each case, the material was cDNA or gDNA derived from T cells, B-cell-depleted T cells, or PBMCs.

Original data processing: Estimation of nucleated cell counts was performed using reference gene primer amplification. Only in-frame clones appear in the TCRdb table, and some are missing; sequencing was by immunoSEQ multiplex PCR. The V and J calls and the clone size are those of that table, but D and trimming were determined from the DNA. The sample comprises 40,000 to 50,000 clones, around 79% of which are singletons, and roughly 25% rests with the top ten. The TCR sequence derives from a man aged 65-85 years with acute or convalescent COVID-19. The sequencing input was peripheral blood. The rearrangement links TRBV27 to TRBJ1-5; D might be TRBD1 (6 bases). CDR3 residues: CASSLPGGNQPQHF. The CDR3 DNA is TGTGCCAGCAGTTTACCAGGGGGCAATCAGCCCCAGCATTTT.